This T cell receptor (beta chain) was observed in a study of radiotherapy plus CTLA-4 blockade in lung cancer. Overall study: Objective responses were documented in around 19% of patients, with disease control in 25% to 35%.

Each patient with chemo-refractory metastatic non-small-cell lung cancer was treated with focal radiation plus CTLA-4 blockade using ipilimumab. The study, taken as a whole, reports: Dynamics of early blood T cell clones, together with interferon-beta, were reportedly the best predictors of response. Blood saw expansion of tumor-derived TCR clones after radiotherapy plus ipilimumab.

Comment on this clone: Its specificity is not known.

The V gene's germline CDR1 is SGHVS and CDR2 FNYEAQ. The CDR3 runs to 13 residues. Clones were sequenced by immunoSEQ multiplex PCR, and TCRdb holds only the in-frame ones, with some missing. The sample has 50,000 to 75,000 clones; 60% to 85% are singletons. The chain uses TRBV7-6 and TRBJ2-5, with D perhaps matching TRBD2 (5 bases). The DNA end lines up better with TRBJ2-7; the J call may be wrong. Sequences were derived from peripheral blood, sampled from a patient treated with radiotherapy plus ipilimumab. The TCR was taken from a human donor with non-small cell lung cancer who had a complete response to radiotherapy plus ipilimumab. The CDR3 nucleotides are TGTGCCAGCAGCTTAGGTGGCGGGTACGAGCAGTACTTC. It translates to CASSLGGGYEQYF.